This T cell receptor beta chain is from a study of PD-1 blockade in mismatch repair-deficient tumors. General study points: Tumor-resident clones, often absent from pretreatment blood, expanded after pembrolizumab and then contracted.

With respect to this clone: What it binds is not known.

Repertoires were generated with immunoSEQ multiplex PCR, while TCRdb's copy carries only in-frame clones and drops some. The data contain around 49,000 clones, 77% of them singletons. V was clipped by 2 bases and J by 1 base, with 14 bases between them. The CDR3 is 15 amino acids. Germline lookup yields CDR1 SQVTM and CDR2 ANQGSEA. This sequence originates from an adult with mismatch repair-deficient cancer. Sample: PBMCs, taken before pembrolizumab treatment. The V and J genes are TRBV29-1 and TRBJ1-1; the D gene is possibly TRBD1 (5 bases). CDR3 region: CSVEYLGLKNTEAFF. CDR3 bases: TGCAGCGTTGAATATTTGGGACTCAAGAACACTGAAGCTTTCTTT.